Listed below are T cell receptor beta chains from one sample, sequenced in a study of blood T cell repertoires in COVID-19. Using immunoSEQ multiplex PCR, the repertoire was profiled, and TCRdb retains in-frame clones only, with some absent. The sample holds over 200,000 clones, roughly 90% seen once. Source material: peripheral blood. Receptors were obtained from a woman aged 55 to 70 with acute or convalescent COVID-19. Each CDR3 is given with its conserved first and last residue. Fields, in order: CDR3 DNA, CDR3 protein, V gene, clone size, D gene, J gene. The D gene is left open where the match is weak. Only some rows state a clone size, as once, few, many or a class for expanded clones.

TGTGCCACCAAGGGACAGGGAGATGGAAACACCATATATTTT,CATKGQGDGNTIYF,TRBV10-3,-,TRBD1,TRBJ1-3
TGTGCCAGCAGCCGCGGACAGGGTTCCTATGGCTACACCTTC,CASSRGQGSYGYTF,TRBV3-1/TRBV3-2,-,TRBD1,TRBJ1-2
TGTGCCAGCAGCTTAGTCGGACAGGGGTTAACTGAAGCTTTCTTT,CASSLVGQGLTEAFF,TRBV11-2,-,TRBD1,TRBJ1-1
TGTGCCAGCAGCCCAACTAGCGCAAGCTCCTACAATGAGCAGTTCTTC,CASSPTSASSYNEQFF,TRBV9,once,TRBD2,TRBJ2-1
TGCGCCAGCAGCCAAGATTGGGACAGAAATTCACCCCTCCACTTT,CASSQDWDRNSPLHF,TRBV4-3,-,TRBD1,TRBJ1-6
TGTGCCAGCAGCTCCTCGGGGACAGGAGGATCTACTGAAGCTTTCTTT,CASSSSGTGGSTEAFF,TRBV7-9,-,TRBD1,TRBJ1-1
TGTGCCAGCCGTACCCGGGAAGTTTCCTCCTACGAGCAGTACTTC,CASRTREVSSYEQYF,TRBV27,-,-,TRBJ2-7
TGTGCCAGCAGCTTCCTAGCGGACAGCTACAATGAGCAGTTCTTC,CASSFLADSYNEQFF,TRBV5-4,-,-,TRBJ2-1
TGCGCCAGCAGCTTGGCCAGGGGGTCGGCTGAAAAACTGTTTTTT,CASSLARGSAEKLFF,TRBV5-1,-,TRBD1,TRBJ1-4
TGTGCCAGCAGCTTATTTTCACTAGCAAGCGACGAGCAGTACTTC,CASSLFSLASDEQYF,TRBV5-5,-,-,TRBJ2-7
TGTGCCAGCTCACCACTAGCGGGGGCCTACAATGAGCAGTTCTTC,CASSPLAGAYNEQFF,TRBV18,-,TRBD2,TRBJ2-1
TGTGCCAGCTCACCGGACGGGACCTACGAGCAGTACTTC,CASSPDGTYEQYF,TRBV18,-,-,TRBJ2-7
TGTGCCAGCAGTTTAGGAGGAGGGGCGGACGAGCAGTACTTC,CASSLGGGADEQYF,TRBV6-5,-,-,TRBJ2-7
TGTGCCAGCAGTTACGGACTAGCGGGCGAGACCCAGTACTTC,CASSYGLAGETQYF,TRBV6-5,-,TRBD2,TRBJ2-5
TGCAGTGCTAGTACTGGTAATTTCGGTTCACCCCTCCACTTT,CSASTGNFGSPLHF,TRBV20-1,-,-,TRBJ1-6
TGTGCCAGCAGTACGTCTTCTCGGACTAGCAGTACCTACGAGCAGTACTTC,CASSTSSRTSSTYEQYF,TRBV6-2/TRBV6-3,-,TRBD2,TRBJ2-7
TGTGCCAGCAGTTCTCAGGGGGCGCGTGGTGAAAAACTGTTTTTT,CASSSQGARGEKLFF,TRBV2,-,TRBD1,TRBJ1-4
TGTGCCAGCTCGAATCAGGGTGTAGCTGAAGCTTTCTTT,CASSNQGVAEAFF,TRBV3-1/TRBV3-2,-,-,TRBJ1-1
TGTGCCAGCAGCTTGGATCTAAGCTCCTACGAGCAGTACTTC,CASSLDLSSYEQYF,TRBV5-5,-,-,TRBJ2-7
TGTGCCAGCAGTTGGGGAGTTTTAGGTTCACCCCTCCACTTT,CASSWGVLGSPLHF,TRBV6-5,-,-,TRBJ1-6
TGTGCCAGCAGCCTTCGGGAGGGGGTCTACGAGCAGTACTTC,CASSLREGVYEQYF,TRBV7-2,-,TRBD2,TRBJ2-7
TGTGCCAGCAGCTCTCCGGGACAGATATCCTCTGGGGCCAACGTCCTGACTTTC,CASSSPGQISSGANVLTF,TRBV7-9,-,TRBD1,TRBJ2-6
TGTGCCAGTAGTCCAGGACGACTAGCGGGAACCAATGAGCAGTTCTTC,CASSPGRLAGTNEQFF,TRBV19,-,TRBD2,TRBJ2-1
TGTGCCAGCAGCCAAGTCGGGAATTCACCCCTCCACTTT,CASSQVGNSPLHF,TRBV3-1/TRBV3-2,-,-,TRBJ1-6
TGTGCCACCAGCAGGCATCCGGGTAGCAATCAGCCCCAGCATTTT,CATSRHPGSNQPQHF,TRBV15,-,-,TRBJ1-5
TGTGCCAGTAGTACGACAGGGAGTCGGGGCTACACCTTC,CASSTTGSRGYTF,TRBV19,-,TRBD1,TRBJ1-2
TGCGCCAGCAGCTTGAACCAAGCCCCAACCGGGGAGCTGTTTTTT,CASSLNQAPTGELFF,TRBV5-1,-,-,TRBJ2-2
TGTGCCAGCAGCGAGGGACAGAACACTGAAGCTTTCTTT,CASSEGQNTEAFF,TRBV9,-,-,TRBJ1-1
TGTGCCAGCAGCGTAGCAGGGATGGGTCAGCCCCAGCATTTT,CASSVAGMGQPQHF,TRBV9,-,-,TRBJ1-5
TGTGCCAGTAGTATACTAGCGGGAGGACCCCACGAGCAGTACTTC,CASSILAGGPHEQYF,TRBV19,-,TRBD2,TRBJ2-7
TGTGCCAGCAGCCGGGGTTTTTCAGGCGAAGATACGCAGTATTTT,CASSRGFSGEDTQYF,TRBV5-4,-,-,TRBJ2-3
TGTGCCAGTAGTATCCGGGACAGACCCTATGGCTACACCTTC,CASSIRDRPYGYTF,TRBV19,-,TRBD1,TRBJ1-2
TGTGCCAGTAGTTGGACAGGGGCCATGAACACTGAAGCTTTCTTT,CASSWTGAMNTEAFF,TRBV19,-,TRBD1,TRBJ1-1
TGCGCCAGCAGCTTGGGACAGGGGGCGGGTCAGCCCCAGCATTTT,CASSLGQGAGQPQHF,TRBV5-1,-,TRBD1,TRBJ1-5
TGTGCCAGCAGGGGGAGACAGGGGCCCAACAATGAGCAGTTCTTC,CASRGRQGPNNEQFF,TRBV6-5,-,TRBD1,TRBJ2-1
TGTGCCAGCTCACCACCTGGCCGTTCCTACAATGAGCAGTTCTTC,CASSPPGRSYNEQFF,TRBV18,-,-,TRBJ2-1